Listed below are T cell receptor beta chains from one sample, sequenced in a study of OX40 agonist ivuxolimab in advanced cancers. TCRdb's copy holds only in-frame clones and misses some; the assay was immunoSEQ multiplex PCR. Here the sample spans more than 60,000 clones, roughly nine tenths being singletons. Sample: CD4+ or CD8+ T cells sorted from blood, taken in a trial of the OX40 agonist ivuxolimab. The receptors here all came from an adult with an advanced solid tumor such as melanoma, head and neck, liver or kidney cancer. Both conserved end residues are part of each CDR3. D genes are given only for firm matches. Size is stated for part of the rows, as once, few or many counts, or as a class when the clone is expanded.

v_call	j_call	clone_size	d_call	cdr3_nt	cdr3_aa
TRBV10-1	TRBJ2-5	NA	TRBD1	TGCGCCAGCAGCCGACAGGGGTATTCGGAGACCCAGTACTTC	CASSRQGYSETQYF
TRBV21-1	TRBJ2-2	NA	NA	TGTGCCAACCATTGGGACAGGGCCACCGGGGAGCTGTTTTTT	CANHWDRATGELFF
TRBV12-5	TRBJ2-2	NA	NA	TGTGCTAGTGGACTACCGGAGGGGGAGCTGTTTTTT	CASGLPEGELFF
TRBV4-3	TRBJ2-2	NA	NA	TGCGCCAGCAGCCAAGTGAATCGGGGGAACACCGGGGAGCTGTTTTTT	CASSQVNRGNTGELFF
TRBV4-2	TRBJ2-3	NA	NA	TGTGCCAGCAGCCAAGATCGTGGTGATACGCAGTATTTT	CASSQDRGDTQYF
TRBV6-5	TRBJ1-2	NA	TRBD1	TGTGCCAGCAGTTTGGGACAGATAAACTATGGCTACACCTTC	CASSLGQINYGYTF
TRBV7-9	TRBJ2-7	NA	NA	TGTGCCAGCAGCCCCGGGTGGAACGAGCAGTACTTC	CASSPGWNEQYF
TRBV6-6	TRBJ1-2	once	NA	TGTGCCAGCAGTTACATGGGGGCGGACTATGGCTACACCTTC	CASSYMGADYGYTF
TRBV2	TRBJ1-5	NA	NA	TGTGCCAGCAGTGGACAAGAAAATCAGCCCCAGCATTTT	CASSGQENQPQHF
TRBV19	TRBJ1-4	NA	NA	TGTGCCAGTACCCAGGATCGTGAAAAACTGTTTTTT	CASTQDREKLFF